This T cell receptor (beta chain) comes out of a study of memory CD4+ T cells and cytomegalovirus serostatus. The sort gate was single viable CD3+CD4+CD8-CD45RO+ cells for memory CD4+ T cells. The CDR3 length is 14 residues. Germline lookup yields CDR1 GTSNPN and CDR2 SVGIG (reference sequence). The V gene end was trimmed by 3 bases and the J gene end by 1 base; junction bases not matched to a gene: 3. Sequenced by immunoSEQ multiplex PCR; TCRdb stores in-frame clones only, minus some. The table lists about 59,000 clones, roughly 77% of them singletons. The chain employs TRBV30 and TRBJ2-7, with TRBD2 matching 10 bases. Sequenced: memory CD4+ T cells from blood. This TCR derives from an adult in good health and CMV-seronegative. The CDR3 bases are TGTGCCTGGAGGACTAGCGGGTTATCCTACGAGCAGTACTTC. Residues: CAWRTSGLSYEQYF.